The present T cell receptor beta chain was sequenced within a study of OX40 agonist ivuxolimab in advanced cancers. At the level of the study: It was permissible to have had prior anti-PD-1, anti-PD-L1 or anti-CTLA-4 therapy, and over 35% had some.

Sequencing used immunoSEQ multiplex PCR; TCRdb keeps in-frame clones, though not all of them. The top ten hold around 0.28% of the sample, which has roughly 100,000 clones, around 94% seen once. Trimming pared 3 bases from V and 4 bases from J, leaving 17 bases between. CDR1 and CDR2 (germline): SQVTM, ANQGSEA. The CDR3 length is 15 residues. The source is an adult with an advanced solid tumor such as melanoma, head and neck, liver or kidney cancer. The chain is built from TRBV29-1 and TRBJ2-3; D is ambiguous. The specimen was CD4+ or CD8+ T cells sorted from blood, collected in a trial of the OX40 agonist ivuxolimab. This chain's CDR3 is CSVEPGPFSPDTQYF. As DNA, the CDR3 is TGCAGCGTTGAGCCCGGGCCCTTCTCGCCAGATACGCAGTATTTT.